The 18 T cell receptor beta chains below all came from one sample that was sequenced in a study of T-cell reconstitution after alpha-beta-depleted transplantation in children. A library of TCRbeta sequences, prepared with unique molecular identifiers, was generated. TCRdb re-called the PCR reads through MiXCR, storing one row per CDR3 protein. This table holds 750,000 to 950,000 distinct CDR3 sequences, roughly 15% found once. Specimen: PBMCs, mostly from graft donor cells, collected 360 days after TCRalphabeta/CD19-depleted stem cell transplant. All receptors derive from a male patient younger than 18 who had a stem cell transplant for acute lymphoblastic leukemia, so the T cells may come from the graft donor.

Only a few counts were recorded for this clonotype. In DNA form, the CDR3 reads TGTGCCAGCAGCCCGATATCGACTAGCGGAAATGGAAATGAGCAGTTCTTC. It translates to CASSPISTSGNGNEQFF. The chain carries TRBV5-5 and TRBJ2-1; 9 positions agree with TRBD2. The V gene end was trimmed by 4 bases and the J gene end by 7 bases; junction bases not matched to a gene: 15. The germline V gene has CDR1 SGHKS and CDR2 YYEKEE (reference sequence). The CDR3 has 17 residues.

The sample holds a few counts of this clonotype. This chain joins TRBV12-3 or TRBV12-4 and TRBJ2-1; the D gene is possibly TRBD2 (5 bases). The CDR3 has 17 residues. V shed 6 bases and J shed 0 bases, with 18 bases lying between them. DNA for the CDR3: TGTGCCAGCAGCTCCCCTCTGGGTAGCGCCTCCTACAATGAGCAGTTCTTC. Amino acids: CASSSPLGSASYNEQFF.

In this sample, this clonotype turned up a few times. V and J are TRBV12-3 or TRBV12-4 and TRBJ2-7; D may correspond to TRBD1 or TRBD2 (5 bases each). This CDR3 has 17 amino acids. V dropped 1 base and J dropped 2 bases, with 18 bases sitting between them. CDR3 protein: CASSLGGSGSSTYEQYF. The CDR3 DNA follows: TGTGCCAGCAGTTTAGGGGGGTCGGGGAGCTCAACCTACGAGCAGTACTTC.

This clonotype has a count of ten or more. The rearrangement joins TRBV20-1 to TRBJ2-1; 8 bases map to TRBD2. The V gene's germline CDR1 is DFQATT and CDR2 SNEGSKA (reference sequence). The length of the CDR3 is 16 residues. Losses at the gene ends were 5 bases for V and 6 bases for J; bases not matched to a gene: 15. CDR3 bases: TGCAGTGCTGACGGTGGCGCGGGAGGACGGGGCAATGAGCAGTTCTTC. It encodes CSADGGAGGRGNEQFF.

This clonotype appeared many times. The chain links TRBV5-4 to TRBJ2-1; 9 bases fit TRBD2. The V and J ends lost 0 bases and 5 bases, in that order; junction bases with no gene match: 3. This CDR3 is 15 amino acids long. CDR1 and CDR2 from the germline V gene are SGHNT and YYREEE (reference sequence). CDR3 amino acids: CASSLGGRANNEQFF. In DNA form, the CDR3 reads TGTGCCAGCAGCTTGGGCGGGAGGGCGAACAATGAGCAGTTCTTC.

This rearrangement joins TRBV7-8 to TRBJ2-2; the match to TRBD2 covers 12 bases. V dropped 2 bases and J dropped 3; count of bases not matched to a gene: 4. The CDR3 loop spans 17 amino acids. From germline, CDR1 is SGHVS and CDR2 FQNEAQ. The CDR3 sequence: CASSLPRLAGDTGELFF. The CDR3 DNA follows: TGTGCCAGCAGCTTACCAAGACTAGCGGGAGACACCGGGGAGCTGTTTTTT. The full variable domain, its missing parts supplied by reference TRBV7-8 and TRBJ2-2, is GAGVSQSPRYKVAKRGQDVALRCDPISGHVSLFWYQQALGQGPEFLTYFQNEAQLDKSGLPSDRFFAERPEGSVSTLKIQRTQQEDSAVYLCASSLPRLAGDTGELFFGEGSRLTVL.

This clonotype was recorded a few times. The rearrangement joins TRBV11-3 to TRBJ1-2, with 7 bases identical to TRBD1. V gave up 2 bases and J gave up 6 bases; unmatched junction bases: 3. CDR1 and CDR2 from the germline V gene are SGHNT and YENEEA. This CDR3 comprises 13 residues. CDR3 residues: CASSLKGADGYTF. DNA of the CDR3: TGTGCCAGCAGCTTAAAGGGGGCCGATGGCTACACCTTC.

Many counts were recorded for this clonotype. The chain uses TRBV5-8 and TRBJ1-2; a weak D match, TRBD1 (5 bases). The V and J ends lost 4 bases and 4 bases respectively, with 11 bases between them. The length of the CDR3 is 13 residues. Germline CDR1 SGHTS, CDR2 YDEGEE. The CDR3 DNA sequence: TGTGCCAGCAGCCGGGGGAGCGGCTATGGCTACACCTTC. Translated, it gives CASSRGSGYGYTF.

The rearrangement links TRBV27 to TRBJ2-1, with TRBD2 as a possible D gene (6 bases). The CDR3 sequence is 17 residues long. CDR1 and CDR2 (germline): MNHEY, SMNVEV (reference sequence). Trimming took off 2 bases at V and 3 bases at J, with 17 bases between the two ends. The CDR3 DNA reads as TGTGCCAGCAGTTTAGTAGCGGACTGGAGCTTCTACAATGAGCAGTTCTTC. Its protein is CASSLVADWSFYNEQFF.

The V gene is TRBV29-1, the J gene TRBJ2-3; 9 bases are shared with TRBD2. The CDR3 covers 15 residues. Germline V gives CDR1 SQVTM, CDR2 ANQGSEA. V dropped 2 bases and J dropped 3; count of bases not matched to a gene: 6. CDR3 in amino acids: CSVEPRTSETDTQYF. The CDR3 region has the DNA TGCAGCGTTGAACCCAGGACTAGCGAAACAGATACGCAGTATTTT.

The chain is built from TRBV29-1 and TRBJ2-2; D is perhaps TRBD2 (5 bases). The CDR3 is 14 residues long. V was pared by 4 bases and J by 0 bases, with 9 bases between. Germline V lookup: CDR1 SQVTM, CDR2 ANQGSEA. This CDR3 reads CSVVPDSNTGELFF. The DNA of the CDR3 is TGCAGCGTTGTCCCGGACTCGAACACCGGGGAGCTGTTTTTT.

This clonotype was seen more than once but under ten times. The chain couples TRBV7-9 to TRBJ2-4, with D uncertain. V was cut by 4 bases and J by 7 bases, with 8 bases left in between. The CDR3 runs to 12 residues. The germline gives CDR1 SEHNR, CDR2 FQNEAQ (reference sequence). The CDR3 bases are TGTGCCAGCAGCTCCACTTCGAACATTCAGTACTTC. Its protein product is CASSSTSNIQYF.

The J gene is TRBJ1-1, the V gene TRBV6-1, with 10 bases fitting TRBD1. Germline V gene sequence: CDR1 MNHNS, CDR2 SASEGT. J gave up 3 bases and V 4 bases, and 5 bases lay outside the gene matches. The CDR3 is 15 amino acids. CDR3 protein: CASSVDRGRDTEAFF. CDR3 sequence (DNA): TGTGCCAGCAGTGTTGACAGGGGGCGCGACACTGAAGCTTTCTTT.

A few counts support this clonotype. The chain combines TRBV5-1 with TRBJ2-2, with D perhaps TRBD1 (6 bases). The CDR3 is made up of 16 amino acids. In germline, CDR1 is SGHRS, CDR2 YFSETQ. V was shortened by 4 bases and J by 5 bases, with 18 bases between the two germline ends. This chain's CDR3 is CASSNRDSRSTGELFF. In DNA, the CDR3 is TGCGCCAGCAGCAACAGGGATTCCCGGAGTACCGGGGAGCTGTTTTTT.

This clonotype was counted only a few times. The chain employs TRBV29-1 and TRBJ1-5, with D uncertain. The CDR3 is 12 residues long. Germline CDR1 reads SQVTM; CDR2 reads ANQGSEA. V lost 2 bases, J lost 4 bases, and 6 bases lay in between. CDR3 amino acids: CSVENGNQPQHF. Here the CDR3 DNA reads TGCAGCGTTGAAAATGGGAATCAGCCCCAGCATTTT.

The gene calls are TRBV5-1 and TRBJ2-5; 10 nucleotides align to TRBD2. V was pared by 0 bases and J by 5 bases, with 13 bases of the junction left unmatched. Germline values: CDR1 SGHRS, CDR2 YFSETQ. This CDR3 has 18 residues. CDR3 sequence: CASSLGLAGTLFGETQYF. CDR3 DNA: TGCGCCAGCAGCTTGGGACTAGCGGGTACTCTCTTCGGCGAGACCCAGTACTTC.

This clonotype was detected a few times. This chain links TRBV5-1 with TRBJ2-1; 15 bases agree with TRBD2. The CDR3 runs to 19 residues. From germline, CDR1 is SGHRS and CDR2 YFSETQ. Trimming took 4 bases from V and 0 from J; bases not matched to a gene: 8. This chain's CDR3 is CASSVGGLAGGFSYNEQFF. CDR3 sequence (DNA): TGCGCCAGCAGCGTGGGGGGACTAGCGGGAGGCTTCTCCTACAATGAGCAGTTCTTC.

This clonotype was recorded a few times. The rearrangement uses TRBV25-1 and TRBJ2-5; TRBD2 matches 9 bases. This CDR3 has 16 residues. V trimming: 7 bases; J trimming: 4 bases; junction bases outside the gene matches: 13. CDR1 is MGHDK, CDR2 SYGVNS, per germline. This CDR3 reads CASTVAGEALLETQYF. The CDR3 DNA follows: TGTGCCAGCACTGTAGCGGGAGAGGCTCTCCTAGAGACCCAGTACTTC.